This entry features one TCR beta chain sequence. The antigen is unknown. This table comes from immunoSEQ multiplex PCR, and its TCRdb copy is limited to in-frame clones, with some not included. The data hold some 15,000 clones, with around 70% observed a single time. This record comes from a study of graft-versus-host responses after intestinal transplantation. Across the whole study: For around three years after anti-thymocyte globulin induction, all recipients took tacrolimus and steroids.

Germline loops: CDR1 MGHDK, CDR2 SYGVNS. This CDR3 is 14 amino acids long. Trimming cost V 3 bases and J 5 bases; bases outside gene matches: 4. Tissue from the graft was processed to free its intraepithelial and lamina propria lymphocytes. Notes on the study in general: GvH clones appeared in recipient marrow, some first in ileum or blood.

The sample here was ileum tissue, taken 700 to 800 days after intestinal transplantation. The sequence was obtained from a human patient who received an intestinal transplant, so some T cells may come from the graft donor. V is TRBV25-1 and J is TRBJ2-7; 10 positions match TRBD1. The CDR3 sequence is CASSEWTGGNEQYF. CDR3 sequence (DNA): TGTGCCAGCAGTGAGTGGACAGGGGGAAACGAGCAGTACTTC.